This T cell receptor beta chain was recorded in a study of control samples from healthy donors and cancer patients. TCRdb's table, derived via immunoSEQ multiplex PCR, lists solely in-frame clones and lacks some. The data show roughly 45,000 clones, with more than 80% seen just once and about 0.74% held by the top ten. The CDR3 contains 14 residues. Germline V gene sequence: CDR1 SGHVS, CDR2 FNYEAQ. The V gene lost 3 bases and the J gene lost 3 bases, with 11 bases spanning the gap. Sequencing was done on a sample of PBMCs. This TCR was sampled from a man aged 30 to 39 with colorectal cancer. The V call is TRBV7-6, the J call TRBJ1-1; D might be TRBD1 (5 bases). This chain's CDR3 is CASSFGGTDTEAFF. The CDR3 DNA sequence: TGTGCCAGCAGCTTTGGAGGGACGGACACTGAAGCTTTCTTT.